This T cell receptor (beta chain) is drawn from a study of T cell clonality in common variable immunodeficiency. Study conclusions and caveats: Common variable immunodeficiency TCR beta sequences reportedly had fewer deletions and N-nucleotide insertions. Patient heterogeneity in the CVID cohort limited correlations between repertoire features and clinical complications. Shared TCRbeta clones were fewer between CVID subjects than controls.

CDR1 and CDR2 from the germline V gene are KGHSH and LQKENI. Trimming took 5 bases from V and 1 from J; bases not matched to a gene: 6. The CDR3 contains 16 residues. A remark on this clone: Its specificity is not known. The missing CDR3 end, 3 residues past where the read stops, is filled in from the germline J gene. This sample also contains other DNA sequences that code for the same CDR3.

The data were produced by immunoSEQ multiplex PCR, yet TCRdb's version contains in-frame clones alone and is incomplete. The repertoire has tens of thousands of clones, none seen only once; the ten largest take around 3.3%. The sequencing sample was made of peripheral blood mononuclear cells. This TCR was sampled from a person aged 18 to 75 in good health. The chain joins TRBV18 to TRBJ1-3; 9 bases line up with TRBD1. CDR3 amino acids: CASSTGQGKSGNTIYF. The CDR3 DNA, read in part, is TGTGCCAGCTCAACTGGACAGGGGAAATCTGGAAACACC.